This T cell receptor (beta chain) emerged from a study of radiotherapy plus CTLA-4 blockade in lung cancer. Study background: There were objective responses in approximately 20% of patients, and approximately 30% had disease control.

Notes on the study in general: Clones of tumor-derived TCRs expanded in blood after radiotherapy plus ipilimumab. Early clonal dynamics of blood T cells, together with interferon-beta, were reported as the best response predictor.

Some clones are missing from TCRdb's copy, which holds only in-frame ones; the method was immunoSEQ multiplex PCR. The sample carries some 51,000 clones, about 77% recorded once. Chemo-refractory metastatic non-small-cell lung cancer patients received focal radiation with ipilimumab CTLA-4 blockade. Turning to this clone: What it binds is not known.

The ends were cut back, 1 base at V and 5 bases at J, with 15 bases in the middle. In germline, CDR1 is SEHNR, CDR2 FQNEAQ (reference sequence). The CDR3 sequence is 15 residues long. This chain joins TRBV7-9 and TRBJ2-7, with a tentative D call TRBD1 (5 bases). Sequenced material: peripheral blood, taken from a patient treated with radiotherapy plus ipilimumab. This clonotype originated in a human donor with non-small cell lung cancer whose response to radiotherapy plus ipilimumab could not be evaluated. The CDR3: CASSLVITDSNEQYF. The CDR3 nucleotides read TGTGCCAGCAGCTTAGTGATTACAGACAGTAACGAGCAGTACTTC.